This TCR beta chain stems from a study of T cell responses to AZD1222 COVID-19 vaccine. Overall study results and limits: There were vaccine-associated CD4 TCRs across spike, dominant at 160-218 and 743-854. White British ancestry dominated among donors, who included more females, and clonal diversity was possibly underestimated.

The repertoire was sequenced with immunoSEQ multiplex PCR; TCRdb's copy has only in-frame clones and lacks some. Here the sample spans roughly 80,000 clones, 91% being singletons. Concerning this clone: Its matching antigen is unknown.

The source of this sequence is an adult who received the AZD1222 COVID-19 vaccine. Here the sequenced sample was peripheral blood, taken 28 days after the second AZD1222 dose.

The CDR3 reads CASSPGGGGNTEAFF. In DNA form, the CDR3 reads TGTGCCAGCAGCCCAGGGGGGGGCGGGAACACTGAAGCTTTCTTT. The chain has TRBV11-3 and TRBJ1-1; 7 positions match TRBD1. The V segment lost 5 bases and the J segment 1 base; nucleotides outside the gene matches: 7. In germline, CDR1 is SGHNT, CDR2 YENEEA. CDR3 length equals 15 residues.